The clone carrying this T cell receptor (beta chain) occurred a few times. The antigen remains undetermined. This entry is derived from a study of T-cell reconstitution after alpha-beta-depleted transplantation in children. Study results and limitations: There were some patients whose high TCRbeta diversity at day 60 came from surviving recipient T cells and thymic progenitors. Alpha-beta T cells present about two months after transplant were reported to originate from several hundred expanded graft clones. T cells produced anew were the main source of T-cell counts and diversity one year after transplant.

Using unique molecular identifiers, the investigators prepared the TCRbeta library. In TCRdb, the PCR reads were re-called with MiXCR into one record per CDR3 protein. The sample consists of fewer than 1 million distinct CDR3 sequences, roughly 16% of them appearing once. Germline trimming cut 0 bases from V and 2 bases from J; bases unmatched to any gene: 5. The CDR3 has 17 residues. Germline V CDR1 and CDR2: LGHNA, YNFKEQ. The TCR was taken from a male patient under 18 who had a stem cell transplant for acute lymphoblastic leukemia, so the T cells may come from the graft donor. V gene TRBV4-2 combines with J gene TRBJ2-3, with 10 bases aligning to TRBD2. Sequenced material: PBMCs, mostly from graft donor cells, taken 360 days after TCRalphabeta/CD19-depleted stem cell transplant. The CDR3 DNA reads as TGTGCCAGCAGCCAAGATGGGACTAGCGTGAACACAGATACGCAGTATTTT. Its protein product is CASSQDGTSVNTDTQYF.